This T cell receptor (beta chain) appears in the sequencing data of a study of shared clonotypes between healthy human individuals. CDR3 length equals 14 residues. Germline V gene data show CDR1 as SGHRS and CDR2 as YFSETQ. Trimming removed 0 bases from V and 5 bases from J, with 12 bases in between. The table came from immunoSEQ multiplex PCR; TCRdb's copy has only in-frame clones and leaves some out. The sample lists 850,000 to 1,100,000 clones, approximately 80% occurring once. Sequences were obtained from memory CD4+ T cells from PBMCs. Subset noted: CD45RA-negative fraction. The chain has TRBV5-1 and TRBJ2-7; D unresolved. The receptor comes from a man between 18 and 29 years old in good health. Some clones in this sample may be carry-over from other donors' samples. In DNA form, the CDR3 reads TGCGCCAGCAGCTTGGGTACAAAAAGCCACGAGCAGTACTTC. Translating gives CASSLGTKSHEQYF.